This T cell receptor (beta chain) was found in a study of blood T cells in healthy people across ages. As regards this clonotype: Its antigen remains unidentified.

For the second PCR, which ran for 7 to 11 cycles, a sample-barcoded 5' primer and a J-beta primer mix were used. From the 5' RACE reads, TCRdb called clonotypes with MiXCR, one entry per CDR3 protein. Among hundreds of thousands of distinct CDR3 sequences listed, roughly 50% were seen once. Study-wide results and caveats: Long-lived donors had more naive CD4+ cells and higher diversity than aged donors.

The CDR3 covers 14 residues. Germline V lookup: CDR1 SSHAT, CDR2 FNYEAQ (reference sequence). Trimming took off 5 bases at V and 2 bases at J, with 12 bases between the two ends. The clonotype originates from a man in his sixties in good health. Source material: blood. This rearrangement joins TRBV7-7 to TRBJ2-5, with D maybe TRBD1 (5 bases). CDR3 loop: CASSPRQRQETQYF. CDR3 DNA: TGTGCCAGCAGCCCTAGACAGAGACAAGAGACCCAGTACTTC.